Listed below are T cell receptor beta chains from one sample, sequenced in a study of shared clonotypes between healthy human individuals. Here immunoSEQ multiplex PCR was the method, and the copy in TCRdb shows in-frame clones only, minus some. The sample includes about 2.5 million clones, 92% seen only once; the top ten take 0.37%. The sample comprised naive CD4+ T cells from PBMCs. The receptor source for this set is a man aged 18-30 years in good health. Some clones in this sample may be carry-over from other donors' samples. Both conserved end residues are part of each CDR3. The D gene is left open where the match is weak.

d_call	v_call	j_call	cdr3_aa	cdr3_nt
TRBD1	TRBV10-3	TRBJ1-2	CAISESTGRTHYGYTF	TGTGCCATCAGTGAGTCGACAGGGAGGACCCACTATGGCTACACCTTC
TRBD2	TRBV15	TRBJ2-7	CATSRDTGGYEQYF	TGTGCCACCAGCAGAGACACGGGAGGCTACGAGCAGTACTTC
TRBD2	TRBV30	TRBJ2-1	CAWSAGTSGLDEQFF	TGTGCCTGGAGTGCCGGGACTAGCGGCCTCGATGAGCAGTTCTTC
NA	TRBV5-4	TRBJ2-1	CASSLDGNEQFF	TGTGCCAGCAGCCTTGACGGGAATGAGCAGTTCTTC
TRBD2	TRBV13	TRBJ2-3	CASSSGGWTSGTDTQYF	TGTGCCAGCAGCTCCGGGGGGTGGACTAGCGGCACAGATACGCAGTATTTT
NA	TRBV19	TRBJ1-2	CASSPAGAGYGYTF	TGTGCCAGTAGCCCAGCAGGAGCTGGTTATGGCTACACCTTC
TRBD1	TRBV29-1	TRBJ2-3	CSVGQGSRGTDTQYF	TGCAGCGTCGGACAGGGGAGTAGGGGCACAGATACGCAGTATTTT
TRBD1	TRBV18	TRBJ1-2	CASSLADRADYGYTF	TGTGCCAGCTCACTAGCCGACAGGGCGGACTATGGCTACACCTTC
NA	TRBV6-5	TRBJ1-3	CASRADRRTGNTIYF	TGTGCCAGCAGAGCGGACAGACGAACTGGAAACACCATATATTTT
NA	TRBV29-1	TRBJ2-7	CSVDGEGSTYEQYF	TGCAGCGTTGATGGGGAAGGTAGCACCTACGAGCAGTACTTC
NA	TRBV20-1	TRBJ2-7	CSVGLSYEQYF	TGCAGTGTTGGGCTATCCTACGAGCAGTACTTC
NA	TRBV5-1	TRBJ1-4	CASSGRTVPNEKLFF	TGCGCCAGCAGCGGGAGGACGGTTCCGAATGAAAAACTGTTTTTT
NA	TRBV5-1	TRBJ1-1	CASSLKGGTEAFF	TGCGCCAGCAGCTTGAAGGGGGGGACTGAAGCTTTCTTT
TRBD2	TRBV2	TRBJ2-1	CASGLEGSNEQFF	TGTGCCAGCGGACTAGAAGGATCCAATGAGCAGTTCTTC
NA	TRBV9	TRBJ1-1	CASSVAPQGGNTEAFF	TGTGCCAGCAGCGTAGCCCCACAGGGAGGGAATACTGAAGCTTTCTTT